Below are 12 T cell receptor beta chains sequenced from a single sample in a study of cytomegalovirus exposure and HLA in healthy donors. PCR employed 60 Vbeta and 13 Jbeta primers. Data came from immunoSEQ multiplex PCR; TCRdb stores just in-frame clones and leaves some out. The sample yields approximately 130,000 clones, roughly 79% seen once. Material: PBMCs. The receptor source for this set is a man between 18 and 35 years old in good health and CMV-seronegative.

The chain is built from TRBV6-5 and TRBJ1-2, with D hard to call. V was cut by 6 bases and J by 2 bases, with 10 bases left in between. The CDR3 has 13 amino acids. In germline, CDR1 is MNHEY, CDR2 SVGAGI. The CDR3 DNA reads as TGTGCCAGCAGCCTGACTGTCAACTATGGCTACACCTTC. Amino acids: CASSLTVNYGYTF.

The table lists this clone with a few counts. V usage is TRBV5-1 and J usage is TRBJ2-3, with TRBD2 identical over 13 bases. The CDR3 loop spans 16 amino acids. Trimming cost V 4 bases and J 2 bases; bases outside gene matches: 4. Looked up from germline, CDR1 is SGHRS and CDR2 is YFSETQ. The CDR3 DNA follows: TGCGCCAGCAGCCCGGGACTAGCGGGGCTCACAGATACGCAGTATTTT. This codes for CASSPGLAGLTDTQYF.

The chain employs TRBV29-1 and TRBJ1-2; TRBD1 might be the D (5 bases). V lost 4 bases, J lost 6 bases, and 12 bases lay in between. The CDR3 runs 12 residues. Germline V CDR1 and CDR2: SQVTM, ANQGSEA. The CDR3 spells CSVALQADGYTF. CDR3 in DNA: TGCAGCGTTGCCCTACAGGCAGATGGCTACACCTTC.

This rearrangement joins TRBV7-2 to TRBJ1-2; unclear D gene. The CDR3 has 17 amino acids. The V end lost 2 bases, the J end lost 2 bases, and 18 bases lay between the germline ends. The germline V gene encodes CDR1 SGHTA and CDR2 FQGNSA. The CDR3 reads CASSLSFMRGSNYGYTF. CDR3 DNA sequence: TGTGCCAGCAGCTTATCTTTCATGCGGGGATCCAACTATGGCTACACCTTC.

V gene TRBV20-1 combines with J gene TRBJ2-3; no clear D. Germline V gene data show CDR1 as DFQATT and CDR2 as SNEGSKA (reference sequence). V was cut by 7 bases and J by 6 bases, with 8 bases left in between. This CDR3 has 10 residues. The CDR3 is CSVTRDTQYF. The CDR3 region has the DNA TGCAGTGTTACTCGGGATACGCAGTATTTT.

The gene calls are TRBV29-1 and TRBJ1-4; TRBD1 aligns across 7 bases. The CDR3 has 14 residues. The V segment lost 6 bases and the J segment 4 bases; nucleotides outside the gene matches: 8. In germline, CDR1 is SQVTM, CDR2 ANQGSEA. In nucleotides, the CDR3 is TGCAGCGTCCGCCGGGACAGCAGTAATGAAAAACTGTTTTTT. Its translation is CSVRRDSSNEKLFF.

For this clone: One end of the junction is discordant with germline, which a read error may explain. The gene calls are TRBV6-5 and TRBJ1-2; a weak D match, TRBD1 (6 bases). The germline gives CDR1 MNHEY, CDR2 SVGAGI. The CDR3 has 11 amino acids. The CDR3 here is CASGFRGGYTF. CDR3 DNA sequence: TGTGCCAGCGGCTTTCGGGGGGGCTATACCTTC.

The chain has TRBV30 and TRBJ2-3; 9 bases line up with TRBD1. The CDR3 sequence is 18 residues long. Per germline, CDR1 GTSNPN and CDR2 SVGIG (reference sequence). Unmatched junction bases numbered 19, after V lost 6 bases and J lost 3 bases. In DNA form, the CDR3 reads TGTGCCTGTCTAGGAGGTGGGGACAGGGATATTTTTACAGATACGCAGTATTTT. It yields the protein CACLGGGDRDIFTDTQYF.

J is TRBJ2-5 and V is TRBV7-2, with D possibly being TRBD2 (6 bases). The V gene's germline CDR1 is SGHTA and CDR2 FQGNSA. The CDR3 totals 14 residues. With 3 bases removed from V and 0 bases from J, the gap between germline ends came to 8 bases. This CDR3 reads CASSFGGYQETQYF. The DNA for the CDR3 is TGTGCCAGCAGCTTCGGAGGGTACCAAGAGACCCAGTACTTC.

This clone was seen once. The chain uses TRBV4-1 and TRBJ2-7; 8 bases are a match to TRBD2. This CDR3 region has 14 residues. Germline V gives CDR1 MGHRA, CDR2 YSYEKL. Trimming took 1 base from V and 6 from J; bases not matched to a gene: 5. The DNA of the CDR3 is TGCGCCAGCAGCCAAGTGCGCGGGGGGAGCGAGCAGTACTTC. It is translated as CASSQVRGGSEQYF.

This chain connects TRBV7-2 to TRBJ1-2; D gene ambiguous. This CDR3 has 15 amino acids. V was shortened by 1 base and J by 4 bases, with 13 bases between the two germline ends. Looked up from germline, CDR1 is SGHTA and CDR2 is FQGNSA. The CDR3 region is CASSLGIRELYGYTF. Here the CDR3 DNA reads TGTGCCAGCAGCTTAGGTATCCGGGAACTCTATGGCTACACCTTC.

DNA of the CDR3: TGTGCCTGGAGTGTACTGGCCGCAGGGTCGACGATAGCTTTCTTT. Its protein is CAWSVLAAGSTIAFF. This chain links TRBV30 with TRBJ1-1; perhaps TRBD1 as D (5 bases). CDR3 length: 15 amino acids. CDR1 GTSNPN and CDR2 SVGIG come from the germline V gene (reference sequence). V was trimmed by 0 bases and J by 10 bases, leaving 21 bases between them.